A selection of T cell receptor beta chains follows, all from one sample in a study of memory CD4+ T cells and cytomegalovirus serostatus. TCRdb's copy holds only in-frame clones and misses some; the assay was immunoSEQ multiplex PCR. The table has tens of thousands of clones, under 90% seen once. Sequenced input: memory CD4+ T cells from blood. The origin of the receptors is an adult in good health and CMV-seronegative. Some clones in this sample may be carry-over from other donors' samples. Each CDR3 is given with its conserved first and last residue. The D gene is left open where the match is weak. Size tells how often a clone was seen (once, few, many) or the class of an expanded clone, and some rows leave it out.

J | V | D | size | DNA | CDR3
TRBJ2-7 | TRBV5-6 | - | few | TGTGCCAGCAGCTTGAGGTTTGGAGACGAGCAGTACTTC | CASSLRFGDEQYF
TRBJ2-2 | TRBV18 | TRBD1 | - | TGTGCCAGCTCGCCGGCTACAGGGGACACCGGGGAGCTGTTTTTT | CASSPATGDTGELFF
TRBJ2-7 | TRBV7-2 | TRBD2 | - | TGTGCCAGCAGCTTACAGACTAGCGCAACCTACGAGCAGTACTTC | CASSLQTSATYEQYF
TRBJ1-4 | TRBV19 | TRBD1 | - | TGTGCCGCCAGGGGGCGGGCAACTAATGAAAAACTGTTTTTT | CAARGRATNEKLFF
TRBJ2-7 | TRBV7-9 | - | - | TGTGCCAGCAGCCCAGGGGTCCCACTACTCCAGCAGTACTTC | CASSPGVPLLQQYF
TRBJ2-1 | TRBV7-3 | - | - | TGTGCCAGCAGCTTAAGCGGGACCGGCAACAATGAGCAGTTCTTC | CASSLSGTGNNEQFF
TRBJ1-1 | TRBV25-1 | - | - | TGTGCCAGCAGTGAGAACACTGAAGCTTTCTTT | CASSENTEAFF
TRBJ2-1 | TRBV15 | - | - | TGTGCCACCAGCAGAGAGGACAGCAACTCTGTCTACAATGAGCAGTTCTTC | CATSREDSNSVYNEQFF
TRBJ1-4 | TRBV11-2 | - | once | TGTGCCAGCAGCTTAGTTGGTGGTCTAGCAACTAATGAAAAACTGTTTTTT | CASSLVGGLATNEKLFF
TRBJ2-7 | TRBV7-9 | - | - | TGTGCCAGCAGCTTAAGTGCGACCCAAACCCCGGGACTTCGATACGAGCAGTACTTC | CASSLSATQTPGLRYEQYF
TRBJ1-2 | TRBV27 | - | - | TGTGCCAGCAGTTTCGGGGCTAGGGTTGGCTACACCTTC | CASSFGARVGYTF
TRBJ1-2 | TRBV11-2 | - | - | TGTGCCAGCAGCCTCCTGGGTTCGGACGATGGCTACACCTTC | CASSLLGSDDGYTF
TRBJ1-6 | TRBV30 | - | - | TGTGCCTGGAGTAGAAACACAGGGCCTTCCTATAATTCACCCCTCCACTTT | CAWSRNTGPSYNSPLHF
TRBJ2-7 | TRBV28 | - | - | TGTGCCAGCAGTTCCCAGCTGTACGAGCAGTACTTC | CASSSQLYEQYF
TRBJ1-3 | TRBV6-1 | TRBD1 | - | TGTGCCAGCAGTGAACAGACAGGGGGCAAGGGGAACACCATATATTTT | CASSEQTGGKGNTIYF
TRBJ2-5 | TRBV19 | TRBD2 | - | TGTGCCAGTACCCCGAGGGGACTACAAGAGACCCAGTACTTC | CASTPRGLQETQYF
TRBJ2-7 | TRBV5-1 | - | - | TGCGCCAGCAGCTCCGACGTGAGCTCCTACGAGCAGTACTTC | CASSSDVSSYEQYF
TRBJ1-1 | TRBV28 | - | - | TGTGCCAGCAGTTTTGTTATCGCAGGGAGGAATACTGAAGCTTTCTTT | CASSFVIAGRNTEAFF
TRBJ2-1 | TRBV12-5 | TRBD2 | - | TGTGCTAGTGGTGTGGAACTAGCGAGCGGGAGTCAGTTCTTC | CASGVELASGSQFF
TRBJ1-1 | TRBV18 | - | - | TGTGCCAGCTCACCTCTAACGCGGAACACTGAAGCTTTCTTT | CASSPLTRNTEAFF
TRBJ2-1 | TRBV5-6 | - | once | TGTGCCAGCAGCTTGGTCGCGGGAGAGCAGTTCTTC | CASSLVAGEQFF
TRBJ1-1 | TRBV5-4 | TRBD1 | - | TGTGCCAGCAGACGACAGGGGAACACTGAAGCTTTCTTT | CASRRQGNTEAFF
TRBJ2-7 | TRBV6-1 | - | - | TGTGCCAGCCTCCTAGGGGGGGCTCGGGGCGAGCAGTACTTC | CASLLGGARGEQYF
TRBJ2-1 | TRBV28 | TRBD1 | - | TGTGCCAGCAGTGGGACAGGGGGAAAATCCAATGAGCAGTTCTTC | CASSGTGGKSNEQFF
TRBJ2-3 | TRBV27 | - | - | TGTGCCAGCAGTCCGCGGTGGGGGGAGTTTGCAGATACGCAGTATTTT | CASSPRWGEFADTQYF